The 5 T cell receptor beta chains given below trace back to one sample, sequenced in a study of blood T cells in healthy people across ages. The second PCR ran about 6 to 12 cycles with a sample-barcoded 5' primer and J-beta primers. Using its own MiXCR run on the 5' RACE reads, TCRdb lists one record per CDR3 protein. The data contain about 1.4 million distinct CDR3 sequences, roughly 60% of them singletons. The sequenced sample was blood. The receptors were gathered from a man younger than 35 in good health.

V gene TRBV27 combines with J gene TRBJ2-5; TRBD2 matches 12 bases. The CDR3 has 16 residues. V lost 4 bases to trimming and J lost 11 bases; unmatched junction nucleotides: 14. Germline V gives CDR1 MNHEY, CDR2 SMNVEV (reference sequence). DNA of the CDR3: TGTGCCAGCAGTTATTCACCGGGACTAGCGGGTGTTGAGCAGTACTTC. Its protein product is CASSYSPGLAGVEQYF.

This chain links TRBV4-1 with TRBJ2-5; 7 nucleotides match TRBD1. Germline CDR1 MGHRA, CDR2 YSYEKL. The V segment lost 0 bases and the J segment 2 bases; nucleotides outside the gene matches: 6. This CDR3 has 16 residues. The CDR3 DNA reads TGCGCCAGCAGCCAAGATATGGGACAGACGCAAGAGACCCAGTACTTC. Translation gives CASSQDMGQTQETQYF.

On this clonotype itself: Compared with germline, one end of the junction differs, possibly owing to a read error. The rearrangement uses TRBV7-9 and TRBJ2-5; D is unresolved. CDR1 is SEHNR and CDR2 is FQNEAQ in the germline V gene (reference sequence). There are 13 residues in the CDR3. The CDR3 coding sequence is TGTGCCAGCAGCATTAGATCCCAAGAGACCCTGTACTTC. Translated: CASSIRSQETLYF.

A few counts support this clonotype. The V gene is TRBV7-9, the J gene TRBJ1-2, with 11 positions matching TRBD1. The CDR3 is 16 residues long. Germline V gene sequence: CDR1 SEHNR, CDR2 FQNEAQ (reference sequence). Unmatched junction bases numbered 10, after V lost 4 bases and J lost 6 bases. As DNA, the CDR3 is TGTGCCAGCAGCTCGGAAAGGGACAGGGGGGCGGATGGCTACACCTTC. Translated, it gives CASSSERDRGADGYTF.

V usage is TRBV6-6 and J usage is TRBJ2-5; 7 bases are shared with TRBD2. Trimming cost V 4 bases and J 11 bases; bases outside gene matches: 16. Looked up from germline, CDR1 is MNHNY and CDR2 is SVGAGI (reference sequence). The CDR3 is 15 residues long. CDR3 sequence reads: CASSLPGLQENEQYF. The CDR3 region has the DNA TGTGCCAGCAGTTTACCGGGACTACAGGAGAATGAGCAGTACTTC.